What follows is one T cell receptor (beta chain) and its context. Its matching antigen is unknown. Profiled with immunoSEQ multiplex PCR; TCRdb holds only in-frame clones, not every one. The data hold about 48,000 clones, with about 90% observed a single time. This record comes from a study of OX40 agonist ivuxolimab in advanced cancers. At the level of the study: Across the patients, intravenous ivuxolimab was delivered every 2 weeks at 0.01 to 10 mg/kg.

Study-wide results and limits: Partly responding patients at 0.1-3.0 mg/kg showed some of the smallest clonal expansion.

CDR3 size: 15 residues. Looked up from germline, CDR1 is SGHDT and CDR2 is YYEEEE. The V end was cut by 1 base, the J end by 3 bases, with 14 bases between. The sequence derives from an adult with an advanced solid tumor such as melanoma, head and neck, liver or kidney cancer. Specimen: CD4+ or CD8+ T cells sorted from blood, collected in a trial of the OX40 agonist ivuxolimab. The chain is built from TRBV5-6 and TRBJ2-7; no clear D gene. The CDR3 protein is CASSLKATGYYEQYF. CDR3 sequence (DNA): TGTGCCAGCAGCTTGAAGGCAACGGGCTACTACGAGCAGTACTTC.